The next 16 T cell receptor beta chains were all read from a single sample in a study of blood T cell repertoires in COVID-19. Assay: immunoSEQ multiplex PCR; the TCRdb copy retains only in-frame clones and omits some. The sample holds 250,000 or so clones, 88% seen once. Material: peripheral blood. Receptors were obtained from an elderly man with acute or convalescent COVID-19.

There are a few counts of this clone. The rearrangement links TRBV5-1 to TRBJ2-7; TRBD1 might be the D (6 bases). The germline V gene encodes CDR1 SGHRS and CDR2 YFSETQ. V dropped 4 bases and J dropped 5 bases, with 16 bases sitting between them. The CDR3 sequence is 14 residues long. For the CDR3, the DNA is TGCGCCAGCAGCCCGGTACAGGGCGTGAACGAGCAGTACTTC. This encodes CASSPVQGVNEQYF. The whole variable domain, filled in from reference TRBV5-1 and TRBJ2-7, reads KAGVTQTPRYLIKTRGQQVTLSCSPISGHRSVSWYQQTPGQGLQFLFEYFSETQRNKGNFPGRFSGRQFSNSRSEMNVSTLELGDSALYLCASSPVQGVNEQYFGPGTRLTVT.

The chain is built from TRBV6-2 or TRBV6-3 and TRBJ1-5, with D possibly matching TRBD1 (6 bases). The V gene lost 5 bases and the J gene lost 11 bases, with 13 bases spanning the gap. Germline lookup yields CDR1 MNHEY and CDR2 SVGEGT. The CDR3 loop spans 12 amino acids. This chain's CDR3 is CASSQGTQAQHF. The CDR3 bases are TGTGCCAGCAGTCAAGGGACACAGGCCCAGCATTTT.

J is TRBJ2-7 and V is TRBV23-1, with 8 bases lining up with TRBD2. TRBV23-1 is flagged as an ORF with uncertain function. The CDR3 totals 15 residues. V trimming: 6 bases; J trimming: 2 bases; junction bases outside the gene matches: 9. CDR3 protein: CASSRGGTWAYEQYF. In nucleotides, the CDR3 is TGCGCCAGCAGCCGCGGGGGGACATGGGCCTACGAGCAGTACTTC.

V is TRBV5-1 and J is TRBJ2-3; 10 nucleotides line up with TRBD2. The germline CDR1 and CDR2 sequences are SGHRS and YFSETQ. This CDR3 region has 14 residues. Germline trimming cut 7 bases from V and 6 bases from J; bases unmatched to any gene: 8. The CDR3 spells CASASSGSRDTQYF. The CDR3 DNA reads TGCGCCAGCGCCTCTAGCGGGAGTAGGGATACGCAGTATTTT.

This clone was seen only a few times. V usage is TRBV19 and J usage is TRBJ1-1, with D perhaps TRBD1 (5 bases). The V end was cut by 2 bases, the J end by 4 bases, with 20 bases between. Germline CDR1 reads LNHDA; CDR2 reads SQIVND (reference sequence). The CDR3 is made up of 17 amino acids. CDR3 protein: CASSILGQGNAGTEAFF. Here the CDR3 DNA reads TGTGCCAGTAGTATACTCGGCCAGGGTAATGCAGGCACTGAAGCTTTCTTT.

The chain has TRBV5-1 and TRBJ1-1; the D is unclear. CDR1 is SGHRS, CDR2 YFSETQ, per germline. This CDR3 is built from 13 residues. Trimming cost V 6 bases and J 5 bases, with 14 bases left between them. The CDR3 protein is CASTSPGRTEAFF. For the CDR3, the DNA is TGCGCCAGCACCTCCCCGGGGAGGACTGAAGCTTTCTTT.

The chain is built from TRBV7-9 and TRBJ2-7, with 7 positions matching TRBD1. CDR3 length: 14 residues. Germline CDR1 SEHNR, CDR2 FQNEAQ (reference sequence). V was pared by 6 bases and J by 2 bases, with 7 bases of the junction left unmatched. This CDR3 is CASRSGTEPYEQYF. CDR3 nucleotides: TGTGCCAGCAGGTCCGGGACAGAGCCCTACGAGCAGTACTTC. Full variable domain (rest looked up from reference TRBV7-9 and TRBJ2-7): DTGVSQNPRHKITKRGQNVTFRCDPISEHNRLYWYRQTLGQGPEFLTYFQNEAQLEKSRLLSDRFSAERPKGSFSTLEIQRTEQGDSAMYLCASRSGTEPYEQYFGPGTRLTVT.

The gene calls are TRBV24-1 and TRBJ2-2, with 9 bases that match TRBD1. There are 14 residues in the CDR3. CDR1 and CDR2 from the germline V gene are KGHDR and SFDVKD. V lost 10 bases, J lost 1 base, and 3 bases stayed unmatched. As DNA, the CDR3 is TGTGCCACAATGGGACAGGGGAACACCGGGGAGCTGTTTTTT. This codes for CATMGQGNTGELFF.

The chain recombines TRBV19 with TRBJ1-6; D unresolved. The germline CDR1 and CDR2 sequences are LNHDA and SQIVND (reference sequence). This CDR3 is 14 amino acids long. Trimming took 0 bases from V and 7 from J, leaving 7 bases between them. The CDR3 region has the DNA TGTGCCAGTAGTATAGATGGAGTGAATTCACCCCTCCACTTT. Amino acids: CASSIDGVNSPLHF.

This rearrangement joins TRBV6-5 to TRBJ2-2; D remains ambiguous. V was shortened by 0 bases and J by 6 bases, with 8 bases between the two germline ends. The germline gives CDR1 MNHEY, CDR2 SVGAGI. CDR3 length: 14 amino acids. CDR3 bases: TGTGCCAGCAGTTACTCAGCCAGGCCCGGGGAGCTGTTTTTT. It is translated as CASSYSARPGELFF.

This clone has a single count. CDR3 DNA sequence: TGTGCCAGCAGCCCACGCGGAGGTCGCACAGATACGCAGTATTTT. This codes for CASSPRGGRTDTQYF. The chain joins TRBV9 to TRBJ2-3, with a tentative D call TRBD2 (5 bases). The CDR3 is 15 amino acids. Germline V gene sequence: CDR1 SGDLS, CDR2 YYNGEE. The ends were cut back, 4 bases at V and 1 base at J, with 13 bases in the middle. Full variable domain (outside the CDR3, taken from reference TRBV9 and TRBJ2-3): DSGVTQTPKHLITATGQRVTLRCSPRSGDLSVYWYQQSLDQGLQFLIQYYNGEERAKGNILERFSAQQFPDLHSELNLSSLELGDSALYFCASSPRGGRTDTQYFGPGTRLTVL.

The CDR3 sequence is CASSAGQGVEQYF. The CDR3 DNA follows: TGTGCCAGTAGTGCGGGACAGGGAGTCGAGCAGTACTTC. V and J are TRBV19 and TRBJ2-7, with 9 bases identical to TRBD1. Germline lookup yields CDR1 LNHDA and CDR2 SQIVND (reference sequence). The CDR3 has 13 residues. The trim removed 5 bases at V and 6 bases at J, leaving 5 bases unmatched.

V gene TRBV6-5 combines with J gene TRBJ2-3; D not certain. Trimming pared 7 bases from V and 5 bases from J, leaving 7 bases between. The CDR3 length is 11 residues. Germline lookup yields CDR1 MNHEY and CDR2 SVGAGI. The chain's CDR3 is CASNYQDTQYF. The CDR3 nucleotides are TGTGCCAGCAACTACCAAGATACGCAGTATTTT.

The gene calls are TRBV5-1 and TRBJ2-1, with 14 nucleotides matching TRBD2. CDR3 size: 17 residues. The trim removed 0 bases at V and 3 bases at J, leaving 2 bases unmatched. Per the germline V gene, CDR1 is SGHRS and CDR2 is YFSETQ. CDR3 sequence reads: CASSLGLAGGIYNEQFF. CDR3 coding DNA: TGCGCCAGCAGCTTGGGACTAGCGGGAGGGATCTACAATGAGCAGTTCTTC.

This clone was picked up a small number of times. CDR3: CASRLFLNTEAFF. The CDR3 nucleotides read TGTGCCAGCAGATTGTTCCTTAACACTGAAGCTTTCTTT. The rearrangement joins TRBV7-9 to TRBJ1-1; D uncertain. V gave up 6 bases and J gave up 2 bases, with 10 bases separating them. The CDR3 consists of 13 residues. The germline gives CDR1 SEHNR, CDR2 FQNEAQ (reference sequence).

This chain joins TRBV2 and TRBJ1-5; D might be TRBD1 (5 bases). Per germline, CDR1 SNHLY and CDR2 FYNNEI. Trimming cost V 8 bases and J 0 bases, with 11 bases left between them. There are 14 residues in the CDR3. CDR3 in DNA: TGTGCCAGCCGGGACTTTTATAGCAATCAGCCCCAGCATTTT. Protein sequence: CASRDFYSNQPQHF.